This T cell receptor (beta chain) derives from a study of shared clonotypes between healthy human individuals. As for this clone: Its specificity is not known.

Assay used: immunoSEQ multiplex PCR; TCRdb lists only in-frame clones, some missing. The sample contains 2.3 million or so clones, roughly 93% of which appear only once. The CDR3 is 16 residues long. Germline CDR1 MNHEY, CDR2 SMNVEV (reference sequence). J was trimmed by 0 bases and V by 8 bases; bases with no gene match: 9. The study, taken as a whole, reports: Non-shared clonotypes were found to have lower generation probabilities than the clonotypes that were shared by all four of the sorted-subset donors.

Negatively enriched CD4+ T cells were divided by CD45RA into naive and memory. Sequenced sample: naive CD4+ T cells from PBMCs. Subset noted: CD45RA+ positively selected. This chain connects TRBV27 to TRBJ1-5, with TRBD1 matching 8 bases. This sequence originates from a man aged 18 to 30 in good health. Some clones in this sample may be carry-over from other donors' samples. The CDR3 DNA reads TGTGCCAGCCGACCGCGGACAGGGTATAGCAATCAGCCCCAGCATTTT. Its translation: CASRPRTGYSNQPQHF.